The 24 T cell receptor beta chains reported below all come from one sample, sequenced in a study of blood T cell repertoires in COVID-19 (dated by TCRdb to about 2020). The library was obtained by the immunoSEQ multiplex PCR assay. TCRdb provides this immuneACCESS table in a form limited to in-frame rearrangements. Some clones are lacking; in checked studies, under half of them reflect an unresolved V gene, and why the rest are absent is not known. Across this sample there are around 200,000 clones, with about 85% seen only once. The ten largest clones take up 6.2% of the sample. Material: PBMCs or T cells enriched from blood (not recorded which). These receptors were collected from a man aged 40-55 years who had recovered from COVID-19.

The chain joins TRBV9 to TRBJ1-6; the D gene is possibly TRBD1 (6 bases). This CDR3 contains 15 residues. Trimming removed 2 bases from V and 9 bases from J, with 15 bases in between. CDR1 is SGDLS and CDR2 is YYNGEE in the germline V gene. The CDR3 sequence is CASSVRGEGISPLHF. In nucleotides, the CDR3 is TGTGCCAGCAGCGTGAGGGGGGAGGGTATTTCACCCCTCCACTTT.

CDR3 DNA: TGTGCCAGCAGTAGAGGTCTGAGGGAAAAACTGTTTTTT. It encodes CASSRGLREKLFF. The chain couples TRBV27 to TRBJ1-4; no firm D call. Germline CDR1 MNHEY, CDR2 SMNVEV (reference sequence). V lost 5 bases to trimming and J lost 8 bases, with 12 bases between them. The CDR3 contains 13 residues.

Comment on this clone: The sample holds other DNA sequences that translate to the same CDR3. The gene calls are TRBV6-1 and TRBJ1-2, with TRBD1 as a possible D gene (5 bases). CDR3 length: 13 amino acids. The V end lost 3 bases, the J end lost 7 bases, and 12 bases lay between the germline ends. The V gene's germline CDR1 is MNHNS and CDR2 SASEGT. This CDR3 reads CASSERGLSGYTF. As DNA, the CDR3 is TGTGCCAGCAGTGAGCGGGGCTTGAGTGGCTACACCTTC.

The chain carries TRBV19 and TRBJ2-3; 7 positions agree with TRBD2. Germline V lookup: CDR1 LNHDA, CDR2 SQIVND (reference sequence). The CDR3 consists of 14 residues. The ends lost 5 bases at V and 5 bases at J; junction bases unmatched: 7. CDR3 residues: CASSLRDYRDTQYF. The CDR3, as DNA: TGTGCCAGTAGTCTCCGGGACTACCGAGATACGCAGTATTTT.

The chain recombines TRBV21-1 with TRBJ1-5; the table gives TRBD1 as D, unverified against the DNA. TRBV21-1 constitutes a pseudogene. The CDR3 extends over 16 amino acids. CDR3 DNA sequence: TGTGCCAGCAGCAAAGAAGAGGGGGATAGCAATCAGCCCCAGCATTTT. Its translation is CASSKEEGDSNQPQHF.

The chain couples TRBV2 to TRBJ2-1; tentative D call: TRBD2 (5 bases). The V end was cut by 7 bases, the J end by 5 bases, with 12 bases between. CDR3 length: 13 residues. Germline V gene lookup returns CDR1 SNHLY and CDR2 FYNNEI. DNA of the CDR3: TGTGCCAGCAAACGGGATAGAAACAATGAGCAGTTCTTC. It is translated as CASKRDRNNEQFF. Full variable domain (rest looked up from reference TRBV2 and TRBJ2-1): EPEVTQTPSHQVTQMGQEVILRCVPISNHLYFYWYRQILGQKVEFLVSFYNNEISEKSEIFDDQFSVERPDGSNFTLKIRSTKLEDSAMYFCASKRDRNNEQFFGPGTRLTVL.

The chain combines TRBV27 with TRBJ2-7; D is ambiguous. The CDR3 is 15 amino acids. The V end was cut by 5 bases, the J end by 3 bases, with 17 bases between. The germline V gene has CDR1 MNHEY and CDR2 SMNVEV (reference sequence). The CDR3 DNA follows: TGTGCCAGCAGTCCCGACACCAAGCCCATCTACGAGCAGTACTTC. It codes for CASSPDTKPIYEQYF.

This chain uses TRBV29-1 with TRBJ2-2, with D possibly TRBD1 on 6 matching bases. Trimming stripped 7 bases from V and 0 bases from J, with 15 bases between. Germline-derived CDR1 and CDR2 are SQVTM and ANQGSEA. This CDR3 has 15 residues. The CDR3 sequence is CSAQVGAANTGELFF. The DNA for the CDR3 is TGCAGCGCTCAGGTGGGGGCAGCGAACACCGGGGAGCTGTTTTTT.

The rearrangement uses TRBV7-9 and TRBJ1-1; D unclear. The CDR3 consists of 14 residues. Trimming pared 0 bases from V and 1 base from J, leaving 6 bases between. In germline, CDR1 is SEHNR, CDR2 FQNEAQ (reference sequence). In DNA form, the CDR3 reads TGTGCCAGCAGCTTAGCTGGAGGGAACACTGAAGCTTTCTTT. Residues: CASSLAGGNTEAFF. Complete variable domain (other parts from reference TRBV7-9 and TRBJ1-1): DTGVSQNPRHKITKRGQNVTFRCDPISEHNRLYWYRQTLGQGPEFLTYFQNEAQLEKSRLLSDRFSAERPKGSFSTLEIQRTEQGDSAMYLCASSLAGGNTEAFFGQGTRLTVV.

The V gene is TRBV7-8, the J gene TRBJ2-7; 9 bases are a match to TRBD2. This CDR3 is 20 amino acids long. Germline lookup yields CDR1 SGHVS and CDR2 FQNEAQ. The ends lost 0 bases at V and 4 bases at J; junction bases unmatched: 19. This CDR3 reads CASSLAAQRPGSGRWYEQYF. CDR3 nucleotide sequence: TGTGCCAGCAGCTTAGCGGCCCAGCGGCCGGGTAGCGGGAGATGGTACGAGCAGTACTTC.

J is TRBJ2-1 and V is TRBV24-1, with 9 bases identical to TRBD2. This CDR3 region has 17 residues. With V trimmed by 5 bases and J by 3 bases, 10 bases remained unmatched. Germline CDR1 KGHDR, CDR2 SFDVKD. DNA for the CDR3: TGTGCCACCAGTGGACGTTCGGCGGGAGGGGACTACAATGAGCAGTTCTTC. Protein: CATSGRSAGGDYNEQFF.

V and J are TRBV30 and TRBJ1-5; tentatively, D is TRBD1 (5 bases). The CDR3 contains 15 residues. The germline V gene has CDR1 GTSNPN and CDR2 SVGIG (reference sequence). The ends were cut back, 3 bases at V and 2 bases at J, with 14 bases in the middle. The CDR3 region is CAWREDTPGNQPQHF. The DNA of the CDR3 is TGTGCCTGGAGAGAGGACACTCCCGGCAATCAGCCCCAGCATTTT. The full variable domain, in which reference TRBV30 and TRBJ1-5 provide the parts outside the CDR3, is SQTIHQWPATLVQPVGSPLSLECTVEGTSNPNLYWYRQAAGRGLQLLFYSVGIGQISSEVPQNLSASRPQDRQFILSSKKLLLSDSGFYLCAWREDTPGNQPQHFGDGTRLSIL.

Comment on this clone: Sequence at one end of the junction differs from germline and may be a read error. The genes are TRBV7-7 and TRBJ2-1; 8 bases map to TRBD1. This CDR3 has 16 amino acids. Germline V gene data show CDR1 as SSHAT and CDR2 as FNYEAQ (reference sequence). CDR3 loop: CASSRSPGTGSNEQFF. The DNA of the CDR3 is TGTGCTAGCAGCCGGTCCCCCGGGACAGGATCCAATGAGCAGTTCTTC.

The J gene is TRBJ2-1, the V gene TRBV4-2, with a weak D call TRBD1 (6 bases). Germline V gene data show CDR1 as LGHNA and CDR2 as YNFKEQ. The V end was cut by 4 bases, the J end by 7 bases, with 17 bases between. The CDR3 is 15 residues long. CDR3 loop: CASSLQLTRGNEQFF. As DNA, the CDR3 is TGTGCCAGCAGCCTTCAACTTACAAGGGGGAATGAGCAGTTCTTC.

V gene TRBV6-4 combines with J gene TRBJ2-3; D may be TRBD1 (6 bases). The CDR3 is 12 residues long. Germline CDR1 is MRHNA and CDR2 is SNTAGT. V lost 0 bases and J 10 bases, leaving 8 bases between the germline ends. The CDR3 loop is CASSDSRGSQYF. The CDR3 bases are TGTGCCAGCAGTGACTCCAGGGGTTCGCAGTATTTT.

The rearrangement uses TRBV30 and TRBJ2-1; possible D gene TRBD2, 5 bases. V lost 1 base and J 6 bases, leaving 10 bases between the germline ends. Germline-derived CDR1 and CDR2 are GTSNPN and SVGIG (reference sequence). CDR3 length equals 13 residues. The CDR3 is CAWSGSLANEQFF. The CDR3 DNA is TGTGCCTGGAGTGGGAGTCTAGCCAATGAGCAGTTCTTC.

The chain couples TRBV5-1 to TRBJ1-5; D remains unclear. Germline lookup yields CDR1 SGHRS and CDR2 YFSETQ. The CDR3 extends over 14 amino acids. V dropped 1 base and J dropped 7 bases, with 12 bases sitting between them. The CDR3 loop reads CASSLQEGGQPQHF. In nucleotides, the CDR3 is TGCGCCAGCAGCTTGCAGGAGGGAGGGCAGCCCCAGCATTTT.

This chain joins TRBV19 and TRBJ2-7; 7 bases line up with TRBD2. The trim removed 5 bases at V and 3 bases at J, leaving 13 bases unmatched. The CDR3 covers 16 residues. The germline gives CDR1 LNHDA, CDR2 SQIVND (reference sequence). This CDR3 reads CASSPKRTSAYYEQYF. In nucleotides, the CDR3 is TGTGCCAGTAGTCCTAAAAGAACTAGCGCTTACTACGAGCAGTACTTC.

The rearrangement links TRBV5-1 to TRBJ1-1; 11 bases agree with TRBD1. This CDR3 spans 14 amino acids. Losses at the gene ends were 3 bases for V and 4 bases for J; bases not matched to a gene: 2. Germline V gene data show CDR1 as SGHRS and CDR2 as YFSETQ. The CDR3 DNA is TGCGCCAGCAGCTCGGACAGGGGGCTCACTGAAGCTTTCTTT. Its protein product is CASSSDRGLTEAFF. Combining the CDR3 with reference TRBV5-1 and TRBJ1-1 gives the whole variable domain KAGVTQTPRYLIKTRGQQVTLSCSPISGHRSVSWYQQTPGQGLQFLFEYFSETQRNKGNFPGRFSGRQFSNSRSEMNVSTLELGDSALYLCASSSDRGLTEAFFGQGTRLTVV.

CDR3 DNA sequence: TGTGCCAGCAGTCAACCCATCGGGGGGACAGGGGGCGGCGGCTACACCTTC. Residues: CASSQPIGGTGGGGYTF. V is TRBV28 and J is TRBJ1-2, with TRBD1 matching over 12 bases. The CDR3 has 17 amino acids. Germline V lookup: CDR1 MDHEN, CDR2 SYDVKM. With V trimmed by 5 bases and J by 8 bases, 15 bases remained unmatched.

The rearrangement joins TRBV7-2 to TRBJ1-2, with 7 bases matching TRBD1. The germline CDR1 and CDR2 sequences are SGHTA and FQGNSA. The CDR3 is 15 amino acids. Germline trimming cut 1 base from V and 7 bases from J; bases unmatched to any gene: 9. This chain's CDR3 is CASSLDAGGSRGYTF. The CDR3, as DNA: TGTGCCAGCAGCTTAGACGCAGGGGGGAGTCGTGGCTACACCTTC.

This rearrangement joins TRBV28 to TRBJ1-2; weak D call: TRBD1 (5 bases). The ends were cut back, 4 bases at V and 5 bases at J, with 14 bases in the middle. Germline V gives CDR1 MDHEN, CDR2 SYDVKM. CDR3 length: 14 amino acids. CDR3 in amino acids: CASSSAGGVYGYTF. As DNA, the CDR3 is TGTGCCAGCAGTTCCGCGGGAGGGGTTTATGGCTACACCTTC.

The rearrangement links TRBV10-1 to TRBJ1-1, with 8 bases fitting TRBD1. V trimming: 1 base; J trimming: 4 bases; junction bases outside the gene matches: 2. The CDR3 covers 14 residues. Germline values: CDR1 WNHNN, CDR2 SYGVQD (reference sequence). This CDR3 reads CASSEYRGSTEAFF. The CDR3 DNA follows: TGCGCCAGCAGTGAGTACAGGGGGAGCACTGAAGCTTTCTTT.

CDR3 sequence (DNA): TGTGCCAGCAGCTTAGTTTTCGGGGGTGGAACCGGGGAGCTGTTTTTT. As protein: CASSLVFGGGTGELFF. The chain recombines TRBV7-9 with TRBJ2-2; a possible D gene is TRBD2 (6 bases). This CDR3 region has 16 residues. The germline V gene has CDR1 SEHNR and CDR2 FQNEAQ (reference sequence). V dropped 1 base and J dropped 5 bases, with 14 bases sitting between them.